This record concerns one T cell receptor beta chain sequence. Its antigen is currently unknown. Relative to the germline gene, one junction end is altered; a read error may explain this. The data stem from a study of cytomegalovirus exposure and HLA in healthy donors. The wider study: The same platform was used for the approximately 110 validation repertoires and the roughly 670 first-cohort repertoires, a later analysis reported. Study outcomes and limitations: Subsequent analysis of the 110 or so validation repertoires found a tendency for first-cohort TCR clusters to co-occur. The study designated some 180 TCR beta chains cytomegalovirus-associated.

Some clones are missing from TCRdb's copy, which holds only in-frame ones; the method was immunoSEQ multiplex PCR. The sample yields roughly 71,000 clones, about 95% seen once. CDR3 length: 17 amino acids. Per germline, CDR1 SSHAT and CDR2 FNYEAQ (reference sequence). The donors belonged to the roughly 110-subject validation cohort, separate from the roughly 670-subject first cohort. Sequenced: PBMCs. The receptor was derived from a woman aged 18 to 35 in good health and CMV-seronegative. The V call is TRBV7-7, the J call TRBJ2-3, with 9 bases matching TRBD1. CDR3 region: CASSLDSYRGHSDTQYF. The CDR3 DNA sequence: TGTGCTAGCAGCTTAGACTCGTACAGGGGGCATTCAGATACGCAGTATTTT.